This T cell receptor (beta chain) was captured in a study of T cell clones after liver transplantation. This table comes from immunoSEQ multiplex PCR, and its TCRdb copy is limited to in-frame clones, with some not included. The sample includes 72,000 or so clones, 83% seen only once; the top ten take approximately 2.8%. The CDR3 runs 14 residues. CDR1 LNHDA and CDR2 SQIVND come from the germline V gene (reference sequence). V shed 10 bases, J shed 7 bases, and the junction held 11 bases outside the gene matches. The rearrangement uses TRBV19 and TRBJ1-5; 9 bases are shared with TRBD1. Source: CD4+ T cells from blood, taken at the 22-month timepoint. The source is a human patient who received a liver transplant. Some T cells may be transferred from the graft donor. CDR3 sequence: CATSQGARGQPQHF. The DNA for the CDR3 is TGTGCCACCTCACAGGGGGCGAGGGGGCAGCCCCAGCATTTT. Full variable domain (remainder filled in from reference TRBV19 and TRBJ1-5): DGGITQSPKYLFRKEGQNVTLSCEQNLNHDAMYWYRQDPGQGLRLIYYSQIVNDFQKGDIAEGYSVSREKKESFPLTVTSAQKNPTAFYLCATSQGARGQPQHFGDGTRLSIL.